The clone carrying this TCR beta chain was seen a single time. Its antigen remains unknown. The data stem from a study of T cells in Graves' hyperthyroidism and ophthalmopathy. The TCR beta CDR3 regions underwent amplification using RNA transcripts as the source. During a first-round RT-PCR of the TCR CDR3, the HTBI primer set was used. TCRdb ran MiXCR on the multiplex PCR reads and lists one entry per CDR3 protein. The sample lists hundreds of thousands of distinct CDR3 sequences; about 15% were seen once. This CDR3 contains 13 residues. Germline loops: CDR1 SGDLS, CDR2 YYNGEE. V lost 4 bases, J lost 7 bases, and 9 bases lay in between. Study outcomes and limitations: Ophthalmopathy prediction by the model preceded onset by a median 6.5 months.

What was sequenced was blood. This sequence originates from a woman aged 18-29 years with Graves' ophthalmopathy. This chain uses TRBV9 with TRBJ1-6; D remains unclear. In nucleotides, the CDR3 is TGTGCCAGCAGCCCTACAGCCAATTCACCCCTCCACTTT. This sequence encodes CASSPTANSPLHF.